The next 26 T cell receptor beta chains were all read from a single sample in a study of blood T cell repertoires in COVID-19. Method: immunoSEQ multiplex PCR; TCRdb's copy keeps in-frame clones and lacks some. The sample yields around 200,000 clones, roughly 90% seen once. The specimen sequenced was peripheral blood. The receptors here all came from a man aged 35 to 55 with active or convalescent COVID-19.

The CDR3 loop reads CASSGDSGYTGELFF. In nucleotides, the CDR3 is TGTGCCAGCAGCGGCGACAGCGGGTACACCGGGGAGCTGTTTTTT. The V and J genes are TRBV9 and TRBJ2-2, with a possible D match to TRBD2 (6 bases). The germline gives CDR1 SGDLS, CDR2 YYNGEE. Trimming took off 3 bases at V and 3 bases at J, with 12 bases between the two ends. This CDR3 contains 15 residues.

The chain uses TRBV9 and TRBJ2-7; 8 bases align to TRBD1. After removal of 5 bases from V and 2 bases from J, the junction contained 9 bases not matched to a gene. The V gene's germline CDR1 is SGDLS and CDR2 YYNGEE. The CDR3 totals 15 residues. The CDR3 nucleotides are TGTGCCAGCAGTGCCGGGACAGGCGATCCCTACGAGCAGTACTTC. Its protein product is CASSAGTGDPYEQYF.

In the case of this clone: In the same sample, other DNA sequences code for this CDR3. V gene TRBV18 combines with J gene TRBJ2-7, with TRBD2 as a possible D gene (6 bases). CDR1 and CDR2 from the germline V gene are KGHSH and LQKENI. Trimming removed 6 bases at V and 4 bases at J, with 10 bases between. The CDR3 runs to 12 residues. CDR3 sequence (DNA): TGTGCCAGCTCCCCGGAGGGTTACGAGCAGTACTTC. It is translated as CASSPEGYEQYF. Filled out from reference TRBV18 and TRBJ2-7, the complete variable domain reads NAGVMQNPRHLVRRRGQEARLRCSPMKGHSHVYWYRQLPEEGLKFMVYLQKENIIDESGMPKERFSAEFPKEGPSILRIQQVVRGDSAAYFCASSPEGYEQYFGPGTRLTVT.

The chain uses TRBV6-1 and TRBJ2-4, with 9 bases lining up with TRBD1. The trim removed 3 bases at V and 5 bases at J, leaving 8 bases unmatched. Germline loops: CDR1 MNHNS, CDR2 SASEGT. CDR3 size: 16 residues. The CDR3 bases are TGTGCCAGCAGTGAGGAACCGGGACAGGGTGAAAACATTCAGTACTTC. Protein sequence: CASSEEPGQGENIQYF.

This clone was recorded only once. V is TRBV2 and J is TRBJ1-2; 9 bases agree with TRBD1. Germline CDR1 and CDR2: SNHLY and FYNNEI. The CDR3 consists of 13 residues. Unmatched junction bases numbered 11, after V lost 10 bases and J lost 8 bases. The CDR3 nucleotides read TGTGCCACCAACTTACAGGGGGCGCAGGGCTACACCTTC. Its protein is CATNLQGAQGYTF.

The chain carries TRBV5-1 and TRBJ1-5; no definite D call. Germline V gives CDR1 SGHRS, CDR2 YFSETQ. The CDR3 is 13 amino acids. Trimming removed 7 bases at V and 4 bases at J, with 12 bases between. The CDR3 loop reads CASPVGRNQPQHF. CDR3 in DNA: TGCGCCAGCCCCGTGGGCAGGAATCAGCCCCAGCATTTT.

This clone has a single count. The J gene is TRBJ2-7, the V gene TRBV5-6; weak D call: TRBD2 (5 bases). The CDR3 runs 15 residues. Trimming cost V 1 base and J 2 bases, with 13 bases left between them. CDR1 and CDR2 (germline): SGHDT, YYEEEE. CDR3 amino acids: CASSLKLVGTYEQYF. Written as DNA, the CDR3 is TGTGCCAGCAGCTTGAAACTAGTGGGAACCTACGAGCAGTACTTC.

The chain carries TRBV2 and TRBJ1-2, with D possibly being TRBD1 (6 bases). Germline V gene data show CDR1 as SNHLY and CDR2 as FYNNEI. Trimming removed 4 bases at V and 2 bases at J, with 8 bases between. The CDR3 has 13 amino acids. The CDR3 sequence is CASSATGNYGYTF. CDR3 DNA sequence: TGTGCCAGCAGTGCCACAGGGAACTATGGCTACACCTTC.

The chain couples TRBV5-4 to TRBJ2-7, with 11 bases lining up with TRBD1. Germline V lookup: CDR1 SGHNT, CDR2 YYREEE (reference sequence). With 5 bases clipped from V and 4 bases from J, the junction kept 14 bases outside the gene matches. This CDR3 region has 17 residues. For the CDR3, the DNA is TGTGCCAGCAGTCTAGGGGCGTGGGACAGGGGGTATTACGAGCAGTACTTC. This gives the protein CASSLGAWDRGYYEQYF.

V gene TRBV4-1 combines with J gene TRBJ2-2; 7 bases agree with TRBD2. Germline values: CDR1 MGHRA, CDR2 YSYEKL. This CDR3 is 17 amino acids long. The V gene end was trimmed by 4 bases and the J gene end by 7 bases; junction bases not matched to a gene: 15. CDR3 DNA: TGCGCCAGCAGCCGGCCTAAAGCGGCTAGCGGAAACGGGGAGCTGTTTTTT. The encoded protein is CASSRPKAASGNGELFF.

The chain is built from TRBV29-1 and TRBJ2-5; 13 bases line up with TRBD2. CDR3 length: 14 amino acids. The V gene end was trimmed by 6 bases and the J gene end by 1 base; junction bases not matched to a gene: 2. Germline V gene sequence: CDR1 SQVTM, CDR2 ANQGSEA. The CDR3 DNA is TGCAGCGTAAGGACTAGCGGGGGCCAAGAGACCCAGTACTTC. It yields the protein CSVRTSGGQETQYF.

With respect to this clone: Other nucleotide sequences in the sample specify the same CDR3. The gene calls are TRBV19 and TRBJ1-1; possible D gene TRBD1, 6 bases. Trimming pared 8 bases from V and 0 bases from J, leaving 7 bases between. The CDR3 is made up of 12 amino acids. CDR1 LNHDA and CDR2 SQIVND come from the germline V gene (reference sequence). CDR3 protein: CASGQLNTEAFF. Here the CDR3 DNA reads TGTGCCAGTGGACAGTTGAACACTGAAGCTTTCTTT.

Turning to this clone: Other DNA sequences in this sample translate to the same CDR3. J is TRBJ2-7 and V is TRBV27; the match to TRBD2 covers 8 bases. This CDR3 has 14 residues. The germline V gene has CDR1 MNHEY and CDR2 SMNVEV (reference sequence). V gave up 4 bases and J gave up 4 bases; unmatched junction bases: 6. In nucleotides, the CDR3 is TGTGCCAGCAGTTCGGGGACTAGTGGGTACGAGCAGTACTTC. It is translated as CASSSGTSGYEQYF.

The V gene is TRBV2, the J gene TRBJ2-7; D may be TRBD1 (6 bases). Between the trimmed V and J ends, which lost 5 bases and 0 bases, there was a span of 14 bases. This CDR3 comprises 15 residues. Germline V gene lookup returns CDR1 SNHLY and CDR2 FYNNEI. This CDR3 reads CASSRRTESSYEQYF. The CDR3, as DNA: TGTGCCAGCAGTCGAAGGACAGAGAGCTCCTACGAGCAGTACTTC.

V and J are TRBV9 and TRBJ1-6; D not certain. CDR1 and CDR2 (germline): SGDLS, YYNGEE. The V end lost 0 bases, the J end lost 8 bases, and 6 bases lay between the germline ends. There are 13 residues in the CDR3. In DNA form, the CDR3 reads TGTGCCAGCAGCGTAGCCCCTGATTCACCCCTCCACTTT. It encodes CASSVAPDSPLHF.

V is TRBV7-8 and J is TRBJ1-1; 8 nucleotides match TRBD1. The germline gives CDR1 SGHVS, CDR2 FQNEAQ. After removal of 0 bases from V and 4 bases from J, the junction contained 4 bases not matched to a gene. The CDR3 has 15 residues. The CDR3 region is CASSLAQGAVTEAFF. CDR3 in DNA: TGTGCCAGCAGCTTAGCGCAGGGGGCGGTCACTGAAGCTTTCTTT.

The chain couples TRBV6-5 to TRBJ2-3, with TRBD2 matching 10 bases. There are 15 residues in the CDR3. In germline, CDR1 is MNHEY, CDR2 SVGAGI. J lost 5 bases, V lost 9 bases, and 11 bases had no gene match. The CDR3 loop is CASGTSAFNGDTQYF. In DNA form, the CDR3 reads TGTGCCAGTGGGACTAGCGCCTTCAATGGAGATACGCAGTATTTT.

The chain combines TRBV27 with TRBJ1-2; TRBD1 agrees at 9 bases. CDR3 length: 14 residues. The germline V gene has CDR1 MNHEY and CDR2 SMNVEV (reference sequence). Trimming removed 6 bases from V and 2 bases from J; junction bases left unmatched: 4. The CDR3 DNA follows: TGTGCCAGCAGGGGGACAGGGCCAAACTATGGCTACACCTTC. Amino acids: CASRGTGPNYGYTF.

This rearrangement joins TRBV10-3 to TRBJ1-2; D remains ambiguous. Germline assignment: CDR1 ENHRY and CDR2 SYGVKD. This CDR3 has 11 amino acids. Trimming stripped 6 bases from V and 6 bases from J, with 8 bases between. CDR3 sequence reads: CAISGGDGYTF. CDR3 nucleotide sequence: TGTGCCATCAGCGGAGGAGATGGCTACACCTTC.

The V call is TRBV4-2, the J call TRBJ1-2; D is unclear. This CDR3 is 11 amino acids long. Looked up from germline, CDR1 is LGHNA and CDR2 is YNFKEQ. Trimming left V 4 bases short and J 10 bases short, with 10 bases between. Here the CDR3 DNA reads TGTGCCAGCAGCCTGTCGACTAACTACACCTTC. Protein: CASSLSTNYTF.

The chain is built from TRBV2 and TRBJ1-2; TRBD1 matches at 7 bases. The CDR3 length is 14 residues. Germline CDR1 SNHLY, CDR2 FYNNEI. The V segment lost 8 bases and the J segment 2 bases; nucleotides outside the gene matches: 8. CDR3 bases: TGTGCCAGCGGAACAGGGGCCCGGAACTATGGCTACACCTTC. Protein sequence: CASGTGARNYGYTF.

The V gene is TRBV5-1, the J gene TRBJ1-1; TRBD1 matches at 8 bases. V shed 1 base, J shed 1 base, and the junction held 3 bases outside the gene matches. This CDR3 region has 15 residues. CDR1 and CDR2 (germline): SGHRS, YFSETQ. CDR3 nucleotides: TGCGCCAGCAGCTTGTCCGGGACAGGGAACACTGAAGCTTTCTTT. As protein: CASSLSGTGNTEAFF.

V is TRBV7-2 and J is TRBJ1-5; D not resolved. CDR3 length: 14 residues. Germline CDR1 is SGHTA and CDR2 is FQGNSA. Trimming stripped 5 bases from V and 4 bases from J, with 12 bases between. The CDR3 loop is CASSLRHGNQPQHF. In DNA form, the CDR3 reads TGTGCCAGCAGCCTCCGACATGGTAATCAGCCCCAGCATTTT.

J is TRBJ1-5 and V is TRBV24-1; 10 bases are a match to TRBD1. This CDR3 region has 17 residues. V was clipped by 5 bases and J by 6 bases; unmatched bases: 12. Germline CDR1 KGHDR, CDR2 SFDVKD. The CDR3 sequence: CATSATRTGTGVQPQHF. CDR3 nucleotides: TGTGCCACCAGTGCCACACGTACCGGGACAGGGGTTCAGCCCCAGCATTTT.

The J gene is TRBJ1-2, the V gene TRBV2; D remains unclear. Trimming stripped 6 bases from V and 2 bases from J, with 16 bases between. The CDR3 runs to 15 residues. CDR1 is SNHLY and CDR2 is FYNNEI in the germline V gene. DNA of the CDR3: TGTGCCAGCAGCGTGACGCCGGAGGGAAACTATGGCTACACCTTC. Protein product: CASSVTPEGNYGYTF.

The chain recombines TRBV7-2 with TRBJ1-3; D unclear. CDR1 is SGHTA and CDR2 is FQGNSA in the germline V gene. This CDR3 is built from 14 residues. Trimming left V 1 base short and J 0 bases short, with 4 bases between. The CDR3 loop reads CASSLVISGNTIYF. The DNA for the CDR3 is TGTGCCAGCAGCTTAGTAATCTCTGGAAACACCATATATTTT. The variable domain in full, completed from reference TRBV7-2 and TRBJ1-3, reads GAGVSQSPSNKVTEKGKDVELRCDPISGHTALYWYRQSLGQGLEFLIYFQGNSAPDKSGLPSDRFSAERTGGSVSTLTIQRTQQEDSAVYLCASSLVISGNTIYFGEGSWLTVV.